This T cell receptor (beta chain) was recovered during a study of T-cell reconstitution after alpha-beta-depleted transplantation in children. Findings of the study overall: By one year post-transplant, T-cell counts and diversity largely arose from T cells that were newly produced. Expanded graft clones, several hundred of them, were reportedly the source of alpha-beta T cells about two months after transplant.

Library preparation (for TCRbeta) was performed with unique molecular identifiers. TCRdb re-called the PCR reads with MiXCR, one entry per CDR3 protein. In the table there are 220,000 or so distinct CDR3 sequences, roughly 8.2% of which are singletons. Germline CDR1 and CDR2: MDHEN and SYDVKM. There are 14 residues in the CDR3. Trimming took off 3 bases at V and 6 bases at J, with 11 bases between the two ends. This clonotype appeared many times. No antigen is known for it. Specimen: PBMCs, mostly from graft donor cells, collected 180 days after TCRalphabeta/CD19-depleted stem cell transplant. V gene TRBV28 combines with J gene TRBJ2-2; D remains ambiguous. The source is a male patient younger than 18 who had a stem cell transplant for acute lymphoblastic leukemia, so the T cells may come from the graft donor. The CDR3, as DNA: TGTGCCAGCAGTTTTATCCGGGTAGCCGGGGAGCTGTTTTTT. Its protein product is CASSFIRVAGELFF.